The following is a TCR beta chain sequence with its context. This clone has just one count. Its antigen remains undetermined. A junction end diverges from the germline sequence, so it may reflect a read error. Other DNA sequences of this sample code for an identical CDR3. According to the germline V gene (reference sequence), CDR1 reads SEHNR and CDR2 reads FQNEAQ. From the cysteine up to the phenylalanine, the CDR3 has a length of 9 residues. Only the CDR3 part of the read is kept: 27 bases, read in frame from the first base. These data originate in a study of graft-versus-host responses after intestinal transplantation (TCRdb year 2021). With regard to the full study: Multivisceral, liver-intestinal, or isolated intestinal transplants were received by the recipients. All recipients received anti-thymocyte globulin induction followed by maintenance tacrolimus and steroids for around three years. Graft-versus-host and host-versus-graft alloreactive T cell clones were tracked in the graft, circulation and bone marrow after intestinal transplantation using bulk TCR-beta CDR3 sequencing. To identify alloreactive clones, pre-transplant mixed lymphocyte reaction products were sequenced and compared with unstimulated pre-transplant donor and recipient T cells. Of the 20 to 30 intestinal transplant recipients enrolled in the cohort, one of whom was a retransplant, a few patients without pretransplant specimens were excluded. A peak of at least 4% donor T cells among recipient peripheral blood mononuclear cells was the definition used for donor T cell macrochimerism. Instead of going to the commercial service, samples from a few later patients were sequenced in-house on an Illumina MiSeq and processed with MiXCR. Overall study results and their limits: In patients with donor T cell macrochimerism, the allografts had high GvH to HvG T cell clonal ratios. Conclusions were limited by the relatively low number and heterogeneity of intestinal transplant patients. GvH clones were detected in recipient bone marrow, and some of these GvH clones were observed earlier in ileal mucosa or blood, consistent with an intestinal mucosal origin. Peak levels of circulating GvH clones were associated with declines in HvG clones early after transplant.

Libraries were constructed by the immunoSEQ multiplex PCR assay. For most patients, genomic DNA was subjected to high-throughput TCR-beta CDR3 sequencing by Adaptive Biotechnologies. On the study's bioinformatics: TCR sequencing data for approximately 19 patients were retrieved from Adaptive's ImmunoSEQ software; a few other patients were processed with MiXCR and VDJtools. CDR3 nucleotide sequences shared between donor and recipient were removed because their origin could not be assigned. To count as alloreactive, a clone needed at least 2-fold expansion over unstimulated cells and a minimum CFSE-low frequency of 0.002% (template counts) or 0.001% (read counts). Clones detected in sequenced pre-transplant spleen, lymph node, or MLR CFSE-low populations of the donor or recipient were defined as mappable. Cumulative frequency of alloreactive clones was calculated as a percentage of all sequences weighted by copy number. The source is immuneACCESS, and TCRdb retained only in-frame sequences with V and J called. Part of the clones is not carried over; for the studies checked, unresolved V genes explain less than half of this, and the remainder is unexplained. V and J calls and clone size come straight from that table; D and trimming were deduced from the DNA. This sample lists roughly 60,000 clones; approximately 90% were detected once. 2.7% of the sample is in the top ten clones.

In the first month after transplant, blood samples were collected up to 4 times, and after that at least monthly when available. This chain is built from TRBV7-9 and TRBJ2-2; no D gene is confidently identified. The material sequenced was PBMCs, taken 118 days after intestinal transplantation. The sequence was obtained from a human patient who received an intestinal transplant, so some T cells may come from the graft donor. At the DNA level, the sequence is TGTGCCAGCACCCGGGAGCTGTTTTTT. The encoded protein is CASTRELFF.